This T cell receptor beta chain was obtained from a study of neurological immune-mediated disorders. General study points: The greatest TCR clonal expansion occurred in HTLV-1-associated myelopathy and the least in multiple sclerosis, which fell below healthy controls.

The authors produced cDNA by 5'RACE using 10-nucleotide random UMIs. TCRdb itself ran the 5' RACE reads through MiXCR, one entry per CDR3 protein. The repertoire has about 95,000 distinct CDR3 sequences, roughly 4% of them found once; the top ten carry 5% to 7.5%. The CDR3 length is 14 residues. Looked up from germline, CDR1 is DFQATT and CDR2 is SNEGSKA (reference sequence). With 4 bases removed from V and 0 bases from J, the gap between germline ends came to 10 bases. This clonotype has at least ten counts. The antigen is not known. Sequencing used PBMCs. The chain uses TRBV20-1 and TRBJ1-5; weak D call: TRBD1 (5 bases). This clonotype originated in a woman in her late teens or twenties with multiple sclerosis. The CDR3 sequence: CSAKQDFSNQPQHF. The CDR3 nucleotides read TGCAGTGCTAAACAGGATTTTAGCAATCAGCCCCAGCATTTT.